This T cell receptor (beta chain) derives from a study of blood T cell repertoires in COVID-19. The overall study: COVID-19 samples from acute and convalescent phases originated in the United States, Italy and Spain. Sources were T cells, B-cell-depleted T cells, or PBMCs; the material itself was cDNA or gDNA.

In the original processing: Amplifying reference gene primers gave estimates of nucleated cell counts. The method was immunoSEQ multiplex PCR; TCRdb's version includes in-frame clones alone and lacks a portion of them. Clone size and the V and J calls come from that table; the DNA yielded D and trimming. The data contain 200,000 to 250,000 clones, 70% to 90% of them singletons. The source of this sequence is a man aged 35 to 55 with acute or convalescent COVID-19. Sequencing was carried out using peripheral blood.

DNA for the CDR3: TGTGCCAGCAGTGTTGCAGGGGGCCCGAACACTGAAGCTTTCTTT. Its protein product is CASSVAGGPNTEAFF. The V gene is TRBV2, the J gene TRBJ1-1; 8 bases align to TRBD1. The CDR3 is 15 amino acids. V shed 4 bases and J 1 base; nucleotides not matched to a gene: 5. In germline, CDR1 is SNHLY, CDR2 FYNNEI.